Presented here are 20 T cell receptor beta chains from one specimen sequenced in a study of blood T cell repertoires in COVID-19. The method was immunoSEQ multiplex PCR; TCRdb's version includes in-frame clones alone and lacks a portion of them. The sample contains 300,000 to 400,000 clones, around nine tenths of which appear only once. Input material: peripheral blood. The source of these receptors is a woman between 65 and 79 years old with COVID-19, enrolled during active disease.

V gene TRBV24-1 combines with J gene TRBJ1-2, with 9 positions matching TRBD1. With 5 bases clipped from V and 4 bases from J, the junction kept 7 bases outside the gene matches. This CDR3 comprises 15 residues. Germline CDR1 is KGHDR and CDR2 is SFDVKD. CDR3: CATSGPGTGSYGYTF. CDR3 in DNA: TGTGCCACCAGTGGTCCTGGGACAGGGAGCTATGGCTACACCTTC.

This chain uses TRBV5-1 with TRBJ1-2; the match to TRBD1 covers 9 bases. Losses at the gene ends were 4 bases for V and 3 bases for J; bases not matched to a gene: 4. CDR1 and CDR2 from the germline V gene are SGHRS and YFSETQ. This CDR3 comprises 14 residues. The CDR3 loop is CASSGTGGDYGYTF. The CDR3 region has the DNA TGCGCCAGCAGCGGAACAGGGGGCGACTATGGCTACACCTTC. The variable domain in full, with the rest retrieved from reference TRBV5-1 and TRBJ1-2, is KAGVTQTPRYLIKTRGQQVTLSCSPISGHRSVSWYQQTPGQGLQFLFEYFSETQRNKGNFPGRFSGRQFSNSRSEMNVSTLELGDSALYLCASSGTGGDYGYTFGSGTRLTVV.

The chain recombines TRBV7-3 with TRBJ1-2, with no clear D. V was cut by 4 bases and J by 3 bases, with 12 bases left in between. Germline V gives CDR1 SGHTA, CDR2 FQGTGA. The CDR3 totals 14 residues. CDR3 coding DNA: TGTGCCAGCAGCTCGGCTGACGGAGACTATGGCTACACCTTC. Encoded protein: CASSSADGDYGYTF.

This clone has just one count. This chain connects TRBV5-1 to TRBJ2-1; 9 positions match TRBD2. Germline values: CDR1 SGHRS, CDR2 YFSETQ. There are 15 residues in the CDR3. V gave up 3 bases and J gave up 9 bases; unmatched junction bases: 10. The CDR3 region is CASSSEGLASREQFF. The CDR3 nucleotides are TGCGCCAGCAGCTCAGAGGGACTAGCAAGTCGTGAGCAGTTCTTC.

V gene TRBV19 combines with J gene TRBJ2-1; 9 bases are a match to TRBD2. Trimming at V came to 1 base and at J to 5 bases, leaving 9 bases not matched to a gene. The CDR3 contains 17 residues. Germline lookup yields CDR1 LNHDA and CDR2 SQIVND (reference sequence). The CDR3 DNA sequence: TGTGCCAGTAGTATAGGTGTACCGGCTAGCGGGGACAATGAGCAGTTCTTC. Amino acids: CASSIGVPASGDNEQFF.

The rearrangement uses TRBV6-5 and TRBJ1-1; D uncertain. The length of the CDR3 is 13 residues. V gave up 7 bases and J gave up 7 bases, with 16 bases separating them. Germline loops: CDR1 MNHEY, CDR2 SVGAGI. CDR3 bases: TGTGCCAGCACCCGTGGTGCGGGCCGTGAAGCTTTCTTT. It translates to CASTRGAGREAFF.

The V gene is TRBV5-6, the J gene TRBJ1-6; 8 positions match TRBD1. This CDR3 is built from 16 residues. CDR1 is SGHDT, CDR2 YYEEEE, per germline. With V trimmed by 4 bases and J by 9 bases, 12 bases remained unmatched. CDR3 bases: TGTGCCAGCAGCATTCCCGGACAGGGACGGGGTTCACCCCTCCACTTT. It encodes CASSIPGQGRGSPLHF.

The chain links TRBV5-6 to TRBJ2-3; D may be TRBD2 (7 bases). The CDR3 spans 16 residues. From germline, CDR1 is SGHDT and CDR2 YYEEEE. V was cut by 4 bases and J by 5 bases, with 20 bases left in between. CDR3 in amino acids: CASSPGGAGARDTQYF. The CDR3 DNA reads TGTGCCAGCAGCCCTGGAGGGGCGGGGGCCCGAGATACGCAGTATTTT. The full variable domain, completed using reference TRBV5-6 and TRBJ2-3, is DAGVTQSPTHLIKTRGQQVTLRCSPKSGHDTVSWYQQALGQGPQFIFQYYEEEERQRGNFPDRFSGHQFPNYSSELNVNALLLGDSALYLCASSPGGAGARDTQYFGPGTRLTVL.

The rearrangement uses TRBV6-5 and TRBJ1-1; maybe TRBD1 (5 bases). With 0 bases removed from V and 8 bases from J, the gap between germline ends came to 10 bases. Germline CDR1 is MNHEY and CDR2 is SVGAGI. The CDR3 sequence is 13 residues long. The chain's CDR3 is CASSYSGTDEAFF. The CDR3 DNA follows: TGTGCCAGCAGTTACTCAGGGACTGACGAAGCTTTCTTT.

This chain links TRBV7-6 with TRBJ2-2, with D possibly being TRBD2 (5 bases). CDR3 size: 13 residues. The germline gives CDR1 SGHVS, CDR2 FNYEAQ. V lost 8 bases and J 3 bases, leaving 10 bases between the germline ends. CDR3 sequence (DNA): TGTGCCAGCGAGCGGACCCACACCGGGGAGCTGTTTTTT. This sequence encodes CASERTHTGELFF.

The CDR3 protein is CAISESWDRDYGYTF. The CDR3 DNA sequence: TGTGCCATCAGTGAGTCGTGGGACAGGGACTATGGCTACACCTTC. The chain combines TRBV10-3 with TRBJ1-2, with 9 bases matching TRBD1. The CDR3 extends over 15 amino acids. V was pared by 0 bases and J by 3 bases, with 2 bases of the junction left unmatched. Germline V lookup: CDR1 ENHRY, CDR2 SYGVKD.

The chain has TRBV28 and TRBJ2-1; TRBD2 agrees at 10 bases. This CDR3 spans 17 amino acids. In germline, CDR1 is MDHEN, CDR2 SYDVKM. The V gene end was trimmed by 3 bases and the J gene end by 4 bases; junction bases not matched to a gene: 9. The chain's CDR3 is CASSLTGLAANYNEQFF. Written as DNA, the CDR3 is TGTGCCAGCAGTTTGACAGGACTAGCGGCTAATTACAATGAGCAGTTCTTC.

This rearrangement joins TRBV4-1 to TRBJ1-2; perhaps TRBD1 as D (6 bases). CDR1 and CDR2 from the germline V gene are MGHRA and YSYEKL. This CDR3 comprises 15 residues. The V and J ends lost 4 bases and 2 bases respectively, with 14 bases between them. CDR3 nucleotide sequence: TGCGCCAGCAGCCCGAGTTTAGGACAGAACTATGGCTACACCTTC. This gives the protein CASSPSLGQNYGYTF.

The gene calls are TRBV7-9 and TRBJ2-3; TRBD2 matches 10 bases. Germline V gene lookup returns CDR1 SEHNR and CDR2 FQNEAQ (reference sequence). Losses at the gene ends were 2 bases for V and 1 base for J; bases not matched to a gene: 0. The CDR3 has 15 residues. CDR3 amino acids: CASSLLAGGTDTQYF. CDR3 sequence (DNA): TGTGCCAGCAGCTTACTAGCGGGGGGCACAGATACGCAGTATTTT.

This clone occurred a few times. This sequence joins TRBV28 and TRBJ2-5, with D perhaps TRBD1 (7 bases). The V end lost 6 bases, the J end lost 4 bases, and 18 bases lay between the germline ends. This CDR3 is built from 15 residues. Germline-derived CDR1 and CDR2 are MDHEN and SYDVKM. CDR3 protein: CASREGAQFGETQYF. The CDR3 DNA is TGTGCCAGCAGGGAGGGGGCGCAGTTTGGAGAGACCCAGTACTTC.

The genes are TRBV29-1 and TRBJ1-1; TRBD1 aligns across 10 bases. Germline V gene lookup returns CDR1 SQVTM and CDR2 ANQGSEA. The CDR3 is 13 residues long. The ends lost 3 bases at V and 5 bases at J; junction bases unmatched: 3. CDR3 amino acids: CSVDPGQGTEAFF. CDR3 bases: TGCAGCGTTGACCCGGGACAGGGGACTGAAGCTTTCTTT. The full variable domain, its missing parts supplied by reference TRBV29-1 and TRBJ1-1, is SAVISQKPSRDICQRGTSLTIQCQVDSQVTMMFWYRQQPGQSLTLIATANQGSEATYESGFVIDKFPISRPNLTFSTLTVSNMSPEDSSIYLCSVDPGQGTEAFFGQGTRLTVV.

The J gene is TRBJ1-2, the V gene TRBV19; possible D gene TRBD1, 6 bases. This CDR3 has 15 amino acids. The V gene's germline CDR1 is LNHDA and CDR2 SQIVND (reference sequence). V lost 3 bases and J 4 bases, leaving 15 bases between the germline ends. The CDR3 DNA follows: TGTGCCAGTAGTATGAGCGGGGCAGGGGTCTATGGCTACACCTTC. Translating gives CASSMSGAGVYGYTF.

The rearrangement links TRBV10-3 to TRBJ2-7, with 10 nucleotides matching TRBD2. Germline values: CDR1 ENHRY, CDR2 SYGVKD. V trimming: 3 bases; J trimming: 7 bases; junction bases outside the gene matches: 9. The CDR3 has 15 residues. CDR3 sequence (DNA): TGTGCCATCAGTGACGGCAGCGGGGGGGCTCGAGAGCAGTACTTC. This translates into CAISDGSGGAREQYF.

J is TRBJ1-1 and V is TRBV23-1, with TRBD1 matching 10 bases. TRBV23-1 is recorded as an ORF, its role being uncertain. Germline trimming cut 3 bases from V and 5 bases from J; bases unmatched to any gene: 6. The CDR3 has 15 residues. The CDR3 DNA reads as TGCGCCAGCAGTCACTGGACAGGGGGAGATACTGAAGCTTTCTTT. It yields the protein CASSHWTGGDTEAFF.

The CDR3 is CASSIRGVETEAFF. The CDR3 region has the DNA TGCGCCAGCTCTATACGGGGGGTGGAGACTGAAGCTTTCTTT. This chain connects TRBV5-1 to TRBJ1-1; D might be TRBD1 (5 bases). The ends were cut back, 7 bases at V and 5 bases at J, with 18 bases in the middle. Germline CDR1 reads SGHRS; CDR2 reads YFSETQ. The CDR3 runs to 14 residues.